This TCR beta chain was documented in a study of CD8+CD57+ T cells in acquired aplastic anemia. Study background: The mean DNA yield obtained from sorted CD4+ and CD8+ cells came to 3.2 ug.

It was genomic DNA that served as the template for profiling TCR beta VDJ and CDR3. TCRdb reprocessed the reads with MiXCR, giving one entry per CDR3 protein. The sample records about 240,000 distinct CDR3 sequences, 47% being singletons. The CDR3 extends over 13 amino acids. The germline V and J ends were trimmed by 6 bases and 4 bases, with 16 bases remaining between them. Germline CDR1 DFQATT, CDR2 SNEGSKA (reference sequence). Sequencing involved patients with CD8+CD57+ cell expansion previously shown by flow cytometry. Patients, without exception, had severe acquired aplastic anemia. Blood was sampled before the patients had received any therapy.

The sequenced sample was sorted CD4+, CD8+, or CD8+CD57+ T cells (not recorded which) from PBMCs. This receptor was identified in a human donor with aplastic anemia. The chain carries TRBV20-1 and TRBJ2-7; a weak D match, TRBD1 (5 bases). The CDR3 reads CSASTKPGYEQYF. CDR3 nucleotides: TGCAGTGCCAGTACAAAGCCAGGGTACGAGCAGTACTTC.